The 17 T cell receptor beta chains listed next were all sequenced from one sample in a study of blood T cell repertoires in COVID-19. Assay used: immunoSEQ multiplex PCR; TCRdb lists only in-frame clones, some missing. The table lists over 150,000 clones, 84% of them singletons, with around 7% in the top ten. Sequencing was performed on PBMCs or T cells enriched from blood (not recorded which). The source of these receptors is a man aged 50-60 years who had recovered from COVID-19.

The chain links TRBV4-3 to TRBJ1-3, with TRBD1 identical over 11 bases. The CDR3 is 16 residues long. Trimming cost V 3 bases and J 4 bases; bases outside gene matches: 5. Germline V gene data show CDR1 as LGHNA and CDR2 as YSLEER. CDR3 sequence: CASSHADRGQGNTIYF. The DNA for the CDR3 is TGCGCCAGCAGCCATGCGGACAGGGGGCAAGGAAACACCATATATTTT.

V and J are TRBV6-5 and TRBJ2-6; possible D gene TRBD2, 6 bases. Germline V gene data show CDR1 as MNHEY and CDR2 as SVGAGI. Trimming cost V 4 bases and J 0 bases, with 10 bases left between them. This CDR3 has 16 residues. The CDR3 spells CASSWGLHSGANVLTF. Written as DNA, the CDR3 is TGTGCCAGCAGTTGGGGACTTCACTCTGGGGCCAACGTCCTGACTTTC.

The rearrangement uses TRBV13 and TRBJ2-1; TRBD1 matches at 7 bases. Per germline, CDR1 PRHDT and CDR2 FYEKMQ (reference sequence). The V segment lost 5 bases and the J segment 2 bases; nucleotides outside the gene matches: 6. The CDR3 length is 15 residues. In nucleotides, the CDR3 is TGTGCCAGCAGCCGGGGACAGACCCCCTACAATGAGCAGTTCTTC. It codes for CASSRGQTPYNEQFF.

The chain is built from TRBV19 and TRBJ1-6, with 8 bases lining up with TRBD1. Germline assignment: CDR1 LNHDA and CDR2 SQIVND (reference sequence). CDR3 length: 16 residues. V shed 4 bases, J shed 2 bases, and the junction held 4 bases outside the gene matches. The CDR3 DNA is TGTGCCAGTAGTACCCGACAGGGGACCTATAATTCACCCCTCCACTTT. Encoded protein: CASSTRQGTYNSPLHF.

The rearrangement links TRBV25-1 to TRBJ2-3, with D perhaps TRBD1 (6 bases). Trimming took 5 bases from V and 7 from J, leaving 22 bases between them. CDR3 size: 16 residues. Germline V gene sequence: CDR1 MGHDK, CDR2 SYGVNS. The CDR3 DNA is TGTGCCAGCAGTTCCGGGACAACCAAATTATTGAATACGCAGTATTTT. This gives the protein CASSSGTTKLLNTQYF. The full variable domain, with the rest looked up from reference TRBV25-1 and TRBJ2-3, is EADIYQTPRYLVIGTGKKITLECSQTMGHDKMYWYQQDPGMELHLIHYSYGVNSTEKGDLSSESTVSRIRTEHFPLTLESARPSHTSQYLCASSSGTTKLLNTQYFGPGTRLTVL.

The chain uses TRBV19 and TRBJ1-3, with D possibly TRBD1 on 6 matching bases. Between the trimmed V and J ends, which lost 5 bases and 0 bases, there was a span of 17 bases. The CDR3 extends over 17 amino acids. Germline CDR1 LNHDA, CDR2 SQIVND (reference sequence). This chain's CDR3 is CASSAGGDMLSGNTIYF. CDR3 coding DNA: TGTGCCAGTAGTGCGGGGGGGGACATGCTCTCTGGAAACACCATATATTTT.

This clone is large by share. This CDR3 reads CASSYAWTENTEAFF. As DNA, the CDR3 is TGTGCCAGCAGTTACGCTTGGACAGAGAACACTGAAGCTTTCTTT. The genes are TRBV6-5 and TRBJ1-1; tentatively, D is TRBD1 (6 bases). V lost 2 bases and J lost 1, with 11 bases in between. In germline, CDR1 is MNHEY, CDR2 SVGAGI. This CDR3 contains 15 residues.

This clone is a singleton in its sample. At one of its ends the junction is not consistent with the germline gene, which may arise from a read error. This rearrangement joins TRBV7-7 to TRBJ2-5; TRBD2 aligns across 8 bases. Germline V CDR1 and CDR2: SSHAT, FNYEAQ (reference sequence). CDR3 length equals 15 residues. This CDR3 is CASSLGTSDKRTQYF. CDR3 sequence (DNA): TGTGCTAGCAGCTTGGGGACTAGTGACAAGAGGACCCAGTACTTC.

The chain has TRBV7-2 and TRBJ2-5; 7 bases fit TRBD1. The CDR3 covers 17 residues. V shed 1 base, J shed 5 bases, and the junction held 13 bases outside the gene matches. In germline, CDR1 is SGHTA, CDR2 FQGNSA. CDR3 DNA sequence: TGTGCCAGCAGCTTAGGAGTGAGGGGGCGGTTGGGGGAGACCCAGTACTTC. Translation: CASSLGVRGRLGETQYF.

This chain uses TRBV19 with TRBJ1-1; weak D call: TRBD1 (5 bases). Trimming removed 6 bases from V and 0 bases from J, with 20 bases in between. The CDR3 runs to 17 residues. The germline gives CDR1 LNHDA, CDR2 SQIVND (reference sequence). CDR3 amino acids: CASRATAYLLLNTEAFF. The CDR3 DNA is TGTGCCAGTAGGGCGACAGCCTACCTTCTATTGAACACTGAAGCTTTCTTT.

The chain couples TRBV19 to TRBJ1-3, with a weak D call TRBD1 (6 bases). CDR1 LNHDA and CDR2 SQIVND come from the germline V gene (reference sequence). Between the trimmed V and J ends, which lost 5 bases and 4 bases, there was a span of 12 bases. The CDR3 loop spans 14 amino acids. CDR3 sequence: CASSLRTVGNTIYF. The DNA for the CDR3 is TGTGCCAGTAGTTTACGGACAGTAGGAAACACCATATATTTT.

The chain is built from TRBV5-1 and TRBJ2-4; D possibly corresponds to TRBD1 (6 bases). CDR1 and CDR2 from the germline V gene are SGHRS and YFSETQ. Trimming took 4 bases from V and 7 from J, leaving 15 bases between them. The CDR3 runs 14 residues. CDR3 residues: CASSTGHIENIQYF. CDR3 sequence (DNA): TGCGCCAGCAGCACGGGACATATCGAGAACATTCAGTACTTC.

This clone was recorded only once. The chain is built from TRBV30 and TRBJ1-3, with D tentatively TRBD1 (6 bases). Germline CDR1 and CDR2: GTSNPN and SVGIG (reference sequence). The CDR3 sequence is 13 residues long. V lost 2 bases to trimming and J lost 8 bases, with 13 bases between them. CDR3 nucleotides: TGTGCCTGGAGTACGGGGGGCGTATACACCATATATTTT. The encoded protein is CAWSTGGVYTIYF. The full variable domain, completed using reference TRBV30 and TRBJ1-3, is SQTIHQWPATLVQPVGSPLSLECTVEGTSNPNLYWYRQAAGRGLQLLFYSVGIGQISSEVPQNLSASRPQDRQFILSSKKLLLSDSGFYLCAWSTGGVYTIYFGEGSWLTVV.

This clone was counted once. The chain combines TRBV30 with TRBJ1-2; possible D gene TRBD1, 6 bases. The CDR3 spans 12 residues. V lost 3 bases and J 8 bases, leaving 13 bases between the germline ends. Germline CDR1 reads GTSNPN; CDR2 reads SVGIG (reference sequence). CDR3 sequence (DNA): TGTGCCTGGAGGCCCAGGGGCGACGGCTACACCTTC. This codes for CAWRPRGDGYTF.

The chain joins TRBV9 to TRBJ2-3; TRBD1 aligns across 12 bases. Germline assignment: CDR1 SGDLS and CDR2 YYNGEE. The CDR3 contains 17 residues. V dropped 3 bases and J dropped 1; count of bases not matched to a gene: 6. Here the CDR3 DNA reads TGTGCCAGCAGCGCCGGGACAGGGGGCGAAGGCACAGATACGCAGTATTTT. As protein: CASSAGTGGEGTDTQYF.

The chain has TRBV7-7 and TRBJ2-7; 7 positions agree with TRBD1. This CDR3 is built from 16 residues. Germline V gene data show CDR1 as SSHAT and CDR2 as FNYEAQ (reference sequence). J lost 4 bases, V lost 1 base, and 10 bases had no gene match. CDR3 amino acids: CASSLVLRQGFYEQYF. In nucleotides, the CDR3 is TGTGCCAGCAGCTTAGTTCTCAGACAGGGATTTTACGAGCAGTACTTC.

The CDR3 coding sequence is TGTGCCAGCAGCCAGGCCTCGGTACAGGGCAGTGAAAAACTGTTTTTT. Translation: CASSQASVQGSEKLFF. The rearrangement joins TRBV3-1 (or the pseudogene TRBV3-2) to TRBJ1-4, with a possible D match to TRBD1 (6 bases). The germline CDR1 and CDR2 sequences are LGHDT and YNNKEL (reference sequence). This CDR3 contains 16 residues. Trimming shortened V by 3 bases and J by 7 bases, and 18 bases separated the two germline ends.